This TCR beta chain is from a study of tumor-infiltrating lymphocytes in primary liver carcinoma. Germline DNA was also extracted, with blood RNA taken from unsorted whole blood. Roughly 3.7 milliliters of peripheral blood were gathered ahead of the operation. This CDR3 contains 15 residues. Unmatched junction bases numbered 3, after V lost 2 bases and J lost 3 bases. Germline loops: CDR1 MNHNY, CDR2 SVGAGI (reference sequence). Making TCR beta cDNA involved roughly 500 ng total RNA and a constant-region primer. Library construction for TCR beta comprised three nested multiplex PCR rounds performed with slightly modified ARM-PCR. Amplification in the first two PCR rounds was performed using TRBV1-TRBV30 forward primers and a C-beta reverse primer for roughly 9 cycles each. TCRdb redid the calling of the multiplex PCR reads with MiXCR, one entry per CDR3 protein. Of about 210,000 distinct CDR3 sequences listed, roughly two thirds are singletons.

Regarding this clonotype: Since a much larger clone is just one base distant, this may be a read error. Without the conserved terminal phenylalanine or tryptophan, this CDR3 likely stems from a read error.

The source material was peripheral blood. The origin of this receptor is an older woman with primary liver carcinoma and hepatitis B virus infection. This chain uses TRBV6-6 with TRBJ2-2; TRBD1 matches 7 bases. CDR3 bases: TGTGCCAGCAGTTACGGGCAGGGGGACACCGGGGAGCTGTTTCTT. Protein: CASSYGQGDTGELFL.